One and the same sample provided the 2 T cell receptor beta chains below, sequenced in a study of T-cell memory formation after mild COVID-19. TCRdb fed the 5' RACE reads into MiXCR, producing one record per CDR3 protein. The sample contains 410,000 or so distinct CDR3 sequences, around a quarter of which appear only once. The sequencing sample was made of PBMCs or a T cell subset sorted from them (not recorded which). The receptor source for this set is an adult woman who had mild COVID-19 (a few samples of this study predate the infection). Cell type and time point are not known.

The chain combines TRBV7-6 with TRBJ2-7, with 8 nucleotides matching TRBD2. CDR1 and CDR2 from the germline V gene are SGHVS and FNYEAQ. The V and J ends lost 8 bases and 1 base, in that order; junction bases with no gene match: 10. CDR3 length: 15 amino acids. The CDR3, as DNA: TGTGCCAGCGGGAAACTAGCGGATTTTTCCTACGAGCAGTACTTC. This codes for CASGKLADFSYEQYF.

The sample holds a few counts of this clonotype. The chain joins TRBV25-1 to TRBJ2-7; 8 bases line up with TRBD1. This CDR3 has 15 residues. The ends lost 3 bases at V and 3 bases at J; junction bases unmatched: 7. CDR1 and CDR2 from the germline V gene are MGHDK and SYGVNS. CDR3 sequence: CASSDVQGEIYEQYF. The CDR3 bases are TGTGCCAGCAGTGATGTACAGGGGGAAATCTACGAGCAGTACTTC.